This paragraph covers one TCR beta chain sequence. The sample is drawn from a study of blood T cell repertoires in COVID-19. Study as a whole: Italy, Spain and the United States were the sources of the convalescent and acute COVID-19 samples.

Cohort placement rested on clinical history that participants reported themselves. Germline values: CDR1 MNHEY, CDR2 SMNVEV (reference sequence). CDR3 length: 14 amino acids. V dropped 1 base and J dropped 7; count of bases not matched to a gene: 3. In the original analysis: Quantification of nucleated cells was approximated via reference gene primer amplification. The method was immunoSEQ multiplex PCR; TCRdb's version includes in-frame clones alone and lacks a portion of them. The V and J calls and clone size are taken from that table; D and trimming were inferred from the DNA. The table has some 220,000 clones, around 89% seen once.

The receptor comes from a woman aged 18-35 years in a cohort exposed to, infected with or recovered from COVID-19 (not recorded which). The sequenced material came from PBMCs or T cells enriched from blood (not recorded which). This chain links TRBV27 with TRBJ2-4; the match to TRBD2 covers 8 bases. In nucleotides, the CDR3 is TGTGCCAGCAGTTTATTGGGCGGGGGGAACATTCAGTACTTC. Amino acids: CASSLLGGGNIQYF.